This TCR beta chain was recovered during a study of shared clonotypes between healthy human individuals. The CDR3 has 13 residues. The germline gives CDR1 GTSNPN, CDR2 SVGIG (reference sequence). Trimming removed 1 base from V and 8 bases from J; junction bases left unmatched: 4. Sequencing was performed with immunoSEQ multiplex PCR; in TCRdb, only in-frame clones are kept and a portion is missing. This sample carries 2 million to 2.5 million clones, 90% to 96% of them seen once, and the ten largest clones take roughly 0.13%. This clonotype originated in a man aged 18 to 30 in good health. The rearrangement links TRBV30 to TRBJ1-4, with TRBD1 identical over 7 bases. Sample: naive CD4+ T cells sorted from blood. Subset reported: CD45RA+ positively selected. The DNA of the CDR3 is TGTGCCTGGAGTGGACAGGGCAAAGAAAAACTGTTTTTT. Translation: CAWSGQGKEKLFF.